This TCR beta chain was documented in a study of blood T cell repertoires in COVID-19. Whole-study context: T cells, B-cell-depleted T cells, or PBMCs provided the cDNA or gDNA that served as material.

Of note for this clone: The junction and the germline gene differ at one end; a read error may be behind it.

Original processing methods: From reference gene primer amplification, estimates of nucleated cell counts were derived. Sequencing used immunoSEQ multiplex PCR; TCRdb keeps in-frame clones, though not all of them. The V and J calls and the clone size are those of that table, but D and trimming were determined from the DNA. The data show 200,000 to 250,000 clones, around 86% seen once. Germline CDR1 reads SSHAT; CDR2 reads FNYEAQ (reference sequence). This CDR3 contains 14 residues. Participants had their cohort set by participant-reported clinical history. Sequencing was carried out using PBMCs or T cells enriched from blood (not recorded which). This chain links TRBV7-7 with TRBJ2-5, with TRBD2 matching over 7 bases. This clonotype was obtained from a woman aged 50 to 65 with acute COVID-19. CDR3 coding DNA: TGTGCTAGCAGCTTAAGCGGGACTCAAGAGACCCAGTACTTC. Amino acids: CASSLSGTQETQYF.